Presented here are 22 T cell receptor beta chains from one specimen sequenced in a study of T-cell memory formation after mild COVID-19 (dated by TCRdb to the early 2020s). Libraries came from 5' RACE. The instrument was an Illumina NovaSeq 6000. TCRdb cleaned the public reads at Q25 with fastp, built clones with MiXCR and kept in-frame beta chains. CDR3 protein duplicates are merged, each entry listing the most common genes and DNA. For this sample the table gives 150,000 or so distinct CDR3 sequences, of which about a third were detected only once. More than 10% of the sample is held by the ten biggest clonotypes. Sample: PBMCs or a T cell subset sorted from them (not recorded which). These receptors were collected from an adult woman who had mild COVID-19 (a few samples of this study predate the infection). The sample titles of this study are shuffled in the database, so cell type and time point are left out; the donor was told from shared clones.

This clonotype was recorded at least ten times. The chain recombines TRBV20-1 with TRBJ2-3; maybe TRBD2 (6 bases). This CDR3 is 17 amino acids long. Germline CDR1 and CDR2: DFQATT and SNEGSKA (reference sequence). Trimming shortened V by 3 bases and J by 3 bases, and 22 bases separated the two germline ends. CDR3 loop: CSARGGWASSSTDTQYF. The CDR3 DNA follows: TGCAGTGCTAGGGGGGGTTGGGCCTCGAGTTCGACAGATACGCAGTATTTT.

The chain has TRBV20-1 and TRBJ2-3, with a possible D match to TRBD1 (5 bases). The CDR3 is made up of 12 amino acids. V was shortened by 6 bases and J by 4 bases, with 11 bases between the two germline ends. Germline V gene sequence: CDR1 DFQATT, CDR2 SNEGSKA (reference sequence). CDR3 DNA sequence: TGCAGTGCAAGGGGTGAGGCAGATACGCAGTATTTT. Encoded protein: CSARGEADTQYF.

The chain recombines TRBV7-9 with TRBJ2-7, with 9 bases identical to TRBD1. Germline V CDR1 and CDR2: SEHNR, FQNEAQ (reference sequence). Trimming took 4 bases from V and 2 from J; bases not matched to a gene: 0. The CDR3 extends over 13 amino acids. CDR3 bases: TGTGCCAGCAGCTGGACAGGGGCCTACGAGCAGTACTTC. It specifies CASSWTGAYEQYF.

The chain combines TRBV5-1 with TRBJ1-2; 7 nucleotides agree with TRBD1. With 4 bases clipped from V and 4 bases from J, the junction kept 4 bases outside the gene matches. Germline assignment: CDR1 SGHRS and CDR2 YFSETQ. This CDR3 region has 13 residues. CDR3 nucleotide sequence: TGCGCCAGCAGCACGGGACAGATCTATGGCTACACCTTC. It encodes CASSTGQIYGYTF.

The gene calls are TRBV2 and TRBJ1-4, with D maybe TRBD1 (5 bases). V dropped 8 bases and J dropped 0 bases, with 10 bases sitting between them. The CDR3 covers 14 residues. Germline CDR1 and CDR2: SNHLY and FYNNEI. This CDR3 reads CASGAAATNEKLFF. For the CDR3, the DNA is TGTGCCAGCGGGGCAGCAGCAACTAATGAAAAACTGTTTTTT.

The gene calls are TRBV9 and TRBJ2-7; 8 nucleotides align to TRBD1. V trimming: 0 bases; J trimming: 2 bases; junction bases outside the gene matches: 4. This CDR3 is built from 15 residues. Germline CDR1 and CDR2: SGDLS and YYNGEE. The CDR3 loop is CASSVAGQETYEQYF. The CDR3 DNA sequence: TGTGCCAGCAGCGTAGCGGGACAGGAGACCTACGAGCAGTACTTC. Complete variable domain (other parts from reference TRBV9 and TRBJ2-7): DSGVTQTPKHLITATGQRVTLRCSPRSGDLSVYWYQQSLDQGLQFLIQYYNGEERAKGNILERFSAQQFPDLHSELNLSSLELGDSALYFCASSVAGQETYEQYFGPGTRLTVT.

Here the CDR3 DNA reads TGTGCCAGCAGGGACAGGGCCTTTGGGACCCAGTACTTC. Protein: CASRDRAFGTQYF. The V call is TRBV2, the J call TRBJ2-5; TRBD1 agrees at 8 bases. CDR1 and CDR2 (germline): SNHLY, FYNNEI. This CDR3 region has 13 residues. V shed 6 bases and J 7 bases; nucleotides not matched to a gene: 7. The full variable domain, with the rest looked up from reference TRBV2 and TRBJ2-5, is EPEVTQTPSHQVTQMGQEVILRCVPISNHLYFYWYRQILGQKVEFLVSFYNNEISEKSEIFDDQFSVERPDGSNFTLKIRSTKLEDSAMYFCASRDRAFGTQYFGPGTRLLVL.

This clonotype has only a few counts. The chain carries TRBV27 and TRBJ2-4; D is possibly TRBD2 (7 bases). Trimming removed 3 bases from V and 0 bases from J, with 12 bases in between. CDR1 MNHEY and CDR2 SMNVEV come from the germline V gene (reference sequence). CDR3 length: 16 residues. The CDR3 loop is CASSFWGGLAKNIQYF. Written as DNA, the CDR3 is TGTGCCAGCAGTTTTTGGGGGGGCCTAGCCAAAAACATTCAGTACTTC.

This clonotype was counted many times. V is TRBV4-2 and J is TRBJ2-1; 8 nucleotides agree with TRBD2. The germline gives CDR1 LGHNA, CDR2 YNFKEQ. The CDR3 spans 15 residues. Trimming cost V 4 bases and J 0 bases; bases outside gene matches: 2. CDR3: CASSPSGSSYNEQFF. Here the CDR3 DNA reads TGTGCCAGCAGCCCCAGCGGGAGCTCCTACAATGAGCAGTTCTTC.

In this sample, this clonotype turned up a few times. A read error may produce the germline difference seen at one junction end. The rearrangement joins TRBV14 to TRBJ2-7, with D perhaps TRBD2 (6 bases). CDR3 length: 15 residues. The germline V gene has CDR1 SGHDN and CDR2 FVKESK. The CDR3 spells CASRHSGASRYEQYF. The CDR3 DNA reads as TGTGCCAGCCGCCATTCGGGAGCGAGTAGGTACGAGCAGTACTTC.

This chain connects TRBV4-1 to TRBJ2-1; D is uncertain. The V gene's germline CDR1 is MGHRA and CDR2 YSYEKL. Trimming shortened V by 1 base and J by 10 bases, and 5 bases separated the two germline ends. The CDR3 spans 11 residues. The CDR3 region has the DNA TGCGCCAGCAGCCAAGCTTTCGAGCAGTTCTTC. This sequence encodes CASSQAFEQFF.

The chain links TRBV7-3 to TRBJ2-2; tentative D call: TRBD1 (5 bases). V dropped 7 bases and J dropped 0 bases, with 9 bases sitting between them. The CDR3 sequence is 14 residues long. CDR1 is SGHTA and CDR2 is FQGTGA in the germline V gene. The chain's CDR3 is CASKGAANTGELFF. CDR3 bases: TGTGCCAGCAAAGGGGCCGCGAACACCGGGGAGCTGTTTTTT.

About this clonotype: Germline and junction disagree at one end, which may indicate a read error. The gene calls are TRBV7-9 and TRBJ2-5, with D possibly matching TRBD1 (6 bases). The CDR3 has 15 amino acids. Per germline, CDR1 SEHNR and CDR2 FQNEAQ (reference sequence). CDR3 region: CASRLDLGAEETQYF. In DNA form, the CDR3 reads TGTGCCAGCAGATTAGACTTGGGGGCAGAAGAGACCCAGTACTTC.

This clonotype was seen more than once but under ten times. The chain joins TRBV20-1 to TRBJ2-2; D is perhaps TRBD1 or TRBD2 (5 bases each). In germline, CDR1 is DFQATT, CDR2 SNEGSKA (reference sequence). With 6 bases removed from V and 0 bases from J, the gap between germline ends came to 11 bases. The CDR3 contains 14 residues. DNA of the CDR3: TGCAGTGCCACCGGGGCGGCGAACACCGGGGAGCTGTTTTTT. Its translation is CSATGAANTGELFF.

The V and J genes are TRBV7-9 and TRBJ1-1; D gene uncertain. CDR3 size: 13 residues. Deletions cut 6 bases from V and 3 bases from J, with 11 bases between. In germline, CDR1 is SEHNR, CDR2 FQNEAQ (reference sequence). The CDR3 is CASRFPGDTEAFF. CDR3 nucleotide sequence: TGTGCCAGCAGATTTCCAGGAGACACTGAAGCTTTCTTT.

V usage is TRBV7-2 and J usage is TRBJ1-4; D call uncertain. V lost 6 bases and J lost 5, with 16 bases in between. This CDR3 contains 15 residues. The germline V gene encodes CDR1 SGHTA and CDR2 FQGNSA. DNA of the CDR3: TGTGCCAGCAGACACCAGCAGATAAAGAATGAAAAACTGTTTTTT. Translated: CASRHQQIKNEKLFF.

The chain links TRBV28 to TRBJ2-1; 12 bases line up with TRBD2. Trimming at V came to 6 bases and at J to 6 bases, leaving 6 bases not matched to a gene. The CDR3 consists of 15 residues. Germline loops: CDR1 MDHEN, CDR2 SYDVKM. CDR3: CASSSLAGGFNEQFF. The CDR3 DNA sequence: TGTGCCAGCAGCTCACTAGCGGGAGGCTTCAATGAGCAGTTCTTC. Using reference TRBV28 and TRBJ2-1 for the parts outside the CDR3, the full variable domain is DVKVTQSSRYLVKRTGEKVFLECVQDMDHENMFWYRQDPGLGLRLIYFSYDVKMKEKGDIPEGYSVSREKKERFSLILESASTNQTSMYLCASSSLAGGFNEQFFGPGTRLTVL.

This clonotype was observed a few times. The chain recombines TRBV6-5 with TRBJ2-2; TRBD2 might be the D (6 bases). This CDR3 is 14 amino acids long. V shed 2 bases and J shed 6 bases, with 10 bases lying between them. Germline CDR1 is MNHEY and CDR2 is SVGAGI. The CDR3 region is CASSYLDYPGELFF. CDR3 nucleotide sequence: TGTGCCAGCAGTTACCTGGACTATCCCGGGGAGCTGTTTTTT.

The V call is TRBV2, the J call TRBJ2-5, with D perhaps assigned TRBD1 or TRBD2 (5 bases each). The CDR3 totals 16 residues. CDR1 and CDR2 from the germline V gene are SNHLY and FYNNEI. V lost 6 bases and J 5 bases, leaving 22 bases between the germline ends. The CDR3 region has the DNA TGTGCCAGCAGGAGGGGTTGGGGCCAAAAGAGGGAGACCCAGTACTTC. It translates to CASRRGWGQKRETQYF.

This clonotype showed up just a few times. The chain joins TRBV7-9 to TRBJ2-7; possibly TRBD1 for D (6 bases). This CDR3 region has 13 residues. Germline CDR1 and CDR2: SEHNR and FQNEAQ (reference sequence). Trimming left V 6 bases short and J 5 bases short, with 14 bases between. The CDR3 here is CASSPRQADEQYF. CDR3 coding DNA: TGTGCCAGCAGTCCAAGACAGGCCGACGAGCAGTACTTC.

The V call is TRBV11-2, the J call TRBJ2-7, with D hard to call. The V and J ends lost 5 bases and 2 bases respectively, with 13 bases between them. CDR1 is SGHAT, CDR2 FQNNGV, per germline. The CDR3 totals 14 residues. CDR3 sequence (DNA): TGTGCCAGCAGCGCCGCAGGCGGACCCTACGAGCAGTACTTC. It yields the protein CASSAAGGPYEQYF.

The chain links TRBV11-3 to TRBJ2-2, with 8 bases identical to TRBD2. The CDR3 has 16 amino acids. Trimming cost V 5 bases and J 5 bases; bases outside gene matches: 10. The germline V gene encodes CDR1 SGHNT and CDR2 YENEEA. The CDR3 DNA sequence: TGTGCCAGCAGCGGCACAACTAGCGGTCGTACCGGGGAGCTGTTTTTT. Protein sequence: CASSGTTSGRTGELFF.